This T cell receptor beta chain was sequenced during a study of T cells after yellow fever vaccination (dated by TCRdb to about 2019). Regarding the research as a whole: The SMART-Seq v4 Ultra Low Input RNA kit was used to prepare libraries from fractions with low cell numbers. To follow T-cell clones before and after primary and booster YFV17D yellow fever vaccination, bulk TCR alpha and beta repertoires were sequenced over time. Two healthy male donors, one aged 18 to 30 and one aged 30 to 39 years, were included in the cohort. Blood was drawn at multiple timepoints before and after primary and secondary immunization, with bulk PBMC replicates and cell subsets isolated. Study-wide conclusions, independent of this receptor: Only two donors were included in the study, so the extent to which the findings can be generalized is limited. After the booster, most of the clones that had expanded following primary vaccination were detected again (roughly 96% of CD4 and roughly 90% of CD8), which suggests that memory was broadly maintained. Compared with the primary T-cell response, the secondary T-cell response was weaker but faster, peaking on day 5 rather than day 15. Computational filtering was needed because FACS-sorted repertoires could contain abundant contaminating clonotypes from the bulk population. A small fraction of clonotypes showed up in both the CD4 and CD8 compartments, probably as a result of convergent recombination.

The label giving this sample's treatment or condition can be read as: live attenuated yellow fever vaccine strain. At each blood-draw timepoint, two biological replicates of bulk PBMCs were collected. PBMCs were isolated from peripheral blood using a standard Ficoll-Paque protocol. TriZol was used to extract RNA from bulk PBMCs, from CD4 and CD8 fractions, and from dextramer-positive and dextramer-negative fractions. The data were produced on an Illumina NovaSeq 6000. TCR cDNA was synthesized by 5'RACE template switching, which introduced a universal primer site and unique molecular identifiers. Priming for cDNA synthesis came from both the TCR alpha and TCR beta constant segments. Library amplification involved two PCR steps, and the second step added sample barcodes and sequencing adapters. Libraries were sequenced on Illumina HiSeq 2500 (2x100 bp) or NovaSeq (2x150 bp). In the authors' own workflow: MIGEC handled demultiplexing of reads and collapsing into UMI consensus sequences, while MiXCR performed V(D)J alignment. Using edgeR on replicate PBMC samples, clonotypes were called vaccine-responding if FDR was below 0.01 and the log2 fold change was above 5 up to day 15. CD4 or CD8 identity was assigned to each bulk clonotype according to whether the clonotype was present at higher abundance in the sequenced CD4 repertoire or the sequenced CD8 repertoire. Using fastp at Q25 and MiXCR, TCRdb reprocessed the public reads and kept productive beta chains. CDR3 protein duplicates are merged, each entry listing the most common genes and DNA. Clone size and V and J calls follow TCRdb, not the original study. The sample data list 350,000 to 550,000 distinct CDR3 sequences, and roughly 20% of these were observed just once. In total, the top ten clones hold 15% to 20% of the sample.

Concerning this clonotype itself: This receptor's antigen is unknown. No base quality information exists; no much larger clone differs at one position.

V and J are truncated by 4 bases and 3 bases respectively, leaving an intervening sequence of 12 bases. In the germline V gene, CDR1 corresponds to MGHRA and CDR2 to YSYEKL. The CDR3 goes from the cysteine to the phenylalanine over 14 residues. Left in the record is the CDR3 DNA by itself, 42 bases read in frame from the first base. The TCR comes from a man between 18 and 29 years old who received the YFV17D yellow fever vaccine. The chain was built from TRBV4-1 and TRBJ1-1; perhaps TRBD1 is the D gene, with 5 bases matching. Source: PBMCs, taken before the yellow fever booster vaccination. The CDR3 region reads CASSPRGGDTEAFF. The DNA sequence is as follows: TGCGCCAGCAGCCCAAGGGGCGGTGACACTGAAGCTTTCTTT.